The rows below give T cell receptor beta chains drawn from one sample of a study of blood T cell repertoires in COVID-19. TCRdb's table, derived via immunoSEQ multiplex PCR, lists solely in-frame clones and lacks some. The sample lists roughly 30,000 clones, approximately 85% occurring once. The sequenced material came from peripheral blood. The receptors were sampled from a man aged 55 to 69 with COVID-19, enrolled during active disease. Each CDR3 is given with its conserved first and last residue. A D gene is named only where the DNA matches it firmly. Only part of the rows carry a size: once, few, many, or a class if the clone is expanded.

TRBD1 - TRBJ1-4 TRBV28 CASSPSADRGKEKLFF TGTGCCAGCAGCCCCTCCGCCGACAGGGGGAAGGAAAAACTGTTTTTT
TRBD1 - TRBJ2-1 TRBV9 CASSPQGNTYNEQFF TGTGCCAGCAGTCCACAGGGGAATACCTACAATGAGCAGTTCTTC
TRBD2 - TRBJ2-3 TRBV6-4 CASSDGGGLRDTQYF TGTGCCAGCAGTGACGGCGGGGGACTCAGGGATACGCAGTATTTT
TRBD2 - TRBJ2-1 TRBV29-1 CSVEPSGGNEQFF TGCAGCGTTGAGCCTAGCGGGGGCAATGAGCAGTTCTTC
- - TRBJ1-5 TRBV10-3 CAISESGQGSNQPQHF TGTGCCATCAGTGAGTCGGGGCAGGGGAGCAATCAGCCCCAGCATTTT
TRBD2 - TRBJ2-1 TRBV27 CASSATNPGLANNEQFF TGTGCCAGCAGTGCCACTAACCCGGGACTAGCGAACAATGAGCAGTTCTTC
TRBD1 - TRBJ2-7 TRBV2 CASTQGAGEQYF TGTGCCAGCACCCAGGGGGCAGGGGAGCAGTACTTC
TRBD2 - TRBJ2-3 TRBV10-3 CAIRAGVTDTQYF TGTGCCATCAGGGCGGGAGTCACAGATACGCAGTATTTT
TRBD2 - TRBJ2-7 TRBV11-3 CASSLERLRRELHEQYF TGTGCCAGCAGCTTAGAGCGACTAAGGCGGGAGCTACACGAGCAGTACTTC
TRBD2 - TRBJ2-1 TRBV13 CASSTSGTNEQFF TGTGCCAGCAGCACTAGCGGGACCAATGAGCAGTTCTTC
- - TRBJ1-4 TRBV5-4 CASSLDRDDEKLFF TGTGCCAGCAGCTTGGACAGGGATGATGAAAAACTGTTTTTT
- few TRBJ1-6 TRBV5-5 CASSVVLQGFSPLHF TGTGCCAGCAGCGTGGTGCTACAGGGATTTTCACCCCTCCACTTT
TRBD2 once TRBJ2-5 TRBV28 CASSLFGGDETQYF TGTGCCAGCAGTTTATTCGGGGGGGACGAGACCCAGTACTTC
- - TRBJ2-3 TRBV19 CASRPRPQAGTDTQYF TGTGCCAGTAGACCCAGGCCTCAAGCGGGCACAGATACGCAGTATTTT
- - TRBJ2-7 TRBV21-1 CASSVPRTSGSHEQYF TGTGCCAGCAGCGTTCCAAGGACTAGCGGGAGCCACGAGCAGTACTTC
- once TRBJ1-6 TRBV27 CASSLSGANSPLHF TGTGCCAGCAGTTTATCAGGGGCGAATTCACCCCTCCACTTT
- - TRBJ2-7 TRBV12-3/TRBV12-4 CASSLAQEEEQYF TGTGCCAGCAGCCTCGCCCAGGAGGAAGAGCAGTACTTC
TRBD2 - TRBJ2-5 TRBV4-3 CASSQTGTSGRAQYF TGCGCCAGCAGCCAGACTGGGACTAGCGGGAGGGCCCAGTACTTC
TRBD1 - TRBJ1-5 TRBV4-3 CASSQEIDLTTGGQPQHF TGCGCCAGCAGCCAAGAAATCGATTTGACGACAGGGGGACAGCCCCAGCATTTT
- - TRBJ2-7 TRBV28 CASSLRGGRGQDEQYF TGTGCCAGCAGTTTAAGGGGGGGCAGGGGGCAGGACGAGCAGTACTTC
- - TRBJ2-5 TRBV5-6 CASSLGAGRETQYF TGTGCCAGCAGCTTGGGGGCAGGGAGGGAGACCCAGTACTTC
- - TRBJ1-3 TRBV6-1 CASSEASRAGNTIYF TGTGCCAGCAGTGAAGCAAGCAGGGCCGGAAACACCATATATTTT
- - TRBJ1-4 TRBV28 CASSWGRGPEKLFF TGTGCCAGCAGTTGGGGCAGGGGCCCGGAGAAACTGTTTTTT
TRBD1 - TRBJ1-1 TRBV6-5 CASSRGQPTEAFF TGTGCCAGCAGCCGGGGACAGCCTACTGAAGCTTTCTTT
- - TRBJ1-1 TRBV29-1 CSVEVGGAGNTEAFF TGCAGCGTTGAAGTAGGAGGGGCGGGGAACACTGAAGCTTTCTTT
- few TRBJ1-3 TRBV12-3/TRBV12-4 CASRLGGNTIYF TGTGCCAGCCGATTGGGGGGGAACACCATATATTTT
TRBD1 - TRBJ1-4 TRBV27 CASSRFGTGAEKLFF TGTGCCAGCAGCCGTTTTGGGACAGGGGCTGAAAAACTGTTTTTT
- - TRBJ1-1 TRBV6-2/TRBV6-3 CASSPSAGDTEAFF TGTGCCAGCAGTCCGTCCGCGGGAGACACTGAAGCTTTCTTT
- - TRBJ2-7 TRBV10-2 CASSESAWGVVTYEQYF TGCGCCAGCAGTGAGTCGGCCTGGGGGGTCGTCACGTACGAGCAGTACTTC
TRBD1 - TRBJ1-6 TRBV30 CAWSGTGGSYNSPLHF TGTGCCTGGAGTGGAACAGGGGGATCCTATAATTCACCCCTCCACTTT
- once TRBJ2-5 TRBV7-8 CASSFAGVGAETQYF TGTGCCAGCAGCTTCGCGGGAGTGGGGGCAGAGACCCAGTACTTC
- once TRBJ2-2 TRBV5-1 CATRRGGPDNTGELFF TGCGCCACAAGGAGGGGAGGACCCGATAACACCGGGGAGCTGTTTTTT
- - TRBJ1-1 TRBV18 CASSPDWSVTEAFF TGTGCCAGCTCACCGGACTGGTCGGTCACTGAAGCTTTCTTT
- - TRBJ2-1 TRBV21-1 CASSKGKTTGLARNEQFF TGTGCCAGCAGCAAGGGAAAGACTACGGGACTAGCGAGGAATGAGCAGTTCTTC
- once TRBJ2-2 TRBV28 CASSRQGRGNTGELFF TGTGCCAGCAGCCGCCAGGGGAGAGGGAACACCGGGGAGCTGTTTTTT
- - TRBJ2-7 TRBV25-1 CASSEGQAGHEQYF TGTGCCAGCAGTGAAGGGCAGGCGGGGCACGAGCAGTACTTC
TRBD1 - TRBJ1-3 TRBV27 CASKAGQAFSGNTIYF TGTGCCAGCAAAGCGGGACAGGCCTTCTCTGGAAACACCATATATTTT
TRBD2 - TRBJ2-1 TRBV6-5 CASSLGTSAYNEQFF TGTGCCAGCAGTCTTGGGACTAGCGCGTACAATGAGCAGTTCTTC
TRBD1 - TRBJ1-3 TRBV7-3 CASSPGTGANTIYF TGTGCCAGCAGTCCCGGGACAGGGGCAAACACCATATATTTT
TRBD1 - TRBJ1-2 TRBV6-5 CASSYRGTGSNYGYTF TGTGCCAGCAGTTACAGGGGGACAGGGTCTAACTATGGCTACACCTTC
- - TRBJ1-2 TRBV21-1 CASSKPGNYGYTF TGTGCCAGCAGCAAACCAGGGAACTATGGCTACACCTTC
TRBD2 few TRBJ2-7 TRBV7-3 CASSLIGTGGTGTSGTTYEQYF TGTGCCAGCAGCTTAATAGGGACAGGGGGGACCGGGACTAGCGGGACTACCTACGAGCAGTACTTC
- - TRBJ1-6 TRBV7-2 CASRLDTEGNNSPLHF TGTGCCAGCAGATTGGACACGGAGGGCAATAATTCACCCCTCCACTTT
TRBD2 - TRBJ2-1 TRBV3-1/TRBV3-2 CASKREAGHEQFF TGTGCCAGCAAACGGGAGGCCGGACATGAGCAGTTCTTC
TRBD2 - TRBJ2-1 TRBV13 CASSFFGPIAGESYNEQFF TGTGCCAGCAGCTTTTTCGGCCCAATAGCGGGAGAATCCTACAATGAGCAGTTCTTC
TRBD2 - TRBJ2-1 TRBV3-1/TRBV3-2 CASSHELAGFSSYNEQFF TGTGCCAGCAGCCACGAACTAGCGGGTTTTAGCTCCTACAATGAGCAGTTCTTC
- - TRBJ1-5 TRBV19 CASNMGGAKNQPQHF TGTGCCAGTAACATGGGCGGGGCGAAGAATCAGCCCCAGCATTTT
TRBD2 - TRBJ2-2 TRBV3-1/TRBV3-2 CASTRRLAGGPSTGELFF TGTGCCAGCACCCGGAGACTAGCGGGAGGGCCCTCGACCGGGGAGCTGTTTTTT
- - TRBJ2-7 TRBV3-1/TRBV3-2 CASSQVPSYEQYF TGTGCCAGCAGCCAAGTACCCAGCTACGAGCAGTACTTC
- - TRBJ2-7 TRBV11-3 CASTNRGQPPYEQYF TGTGCCAGCACAAATCGCGGACAGCCGCCCTACGAGCAGTACTTC
TRBD1 - TRBJ2-1 TRBV7-9 CASSPGQGSYNEQFF TGTGCCAGCAGCCCGGGACAGGGGTCCTACAATGAGCAGTTCTTC
- - TRBJ1-2 TRBV7-9 CASSLKPGAGYTF TGTGCCAGCAGCTTAAAGCCAGGGGCTGGCTACACCTTC
TRBD2 large TRBJ2-7 TRBV4-1 CASSQEVGLAGRSYEQYF TGCGCCAGCAGCCAAGAGGTGGGTCTAGCGGGCAGGTCCTACGAGCAGTACTTC
- - TRBJ2-5 TRBV9 CASSDTVGETQYF TGTGCCAGCAGCGACACAGTAGGCGAGACCCAGTACTTC
- - TRBJ1-1 TRBV7-2 CASSSSGTIQGKAFF TGTGCCAGCAGCTCCTCGGGTACCATACAGGGAAAAGCTTTCTTT
TRBD2 - TRBJ2-1 TRBV5-1 CASSLSSGSWDEQFF TGCGCCAGCAGCTTGTCTAGCGGGAGTTGGGATGAGCAGTTCTTC